Presented here are 25 T cell receptor beta chains from one specimen sequenced in a study of CD8+CD57+ T cells in acquired aplastic anemia. The template used for profiling TCR beta VDJ and CDR3 was genomic DNA. TCRdb re-called the reads through MiXCR, storing one row per CDR3 protein. The sample shows 150,000 to 200,000 distinct CDR3 sequences, less than 55% of them seen only once. Input material: sorted CD4+, CD8+, or CD8+CD57+ T cells (not recorded which) from PBMCs. The receptor set was obtained from a human donor in good health.

CDR3 protein: CSASEPTGAGYGYTF. The CDR3 bases are TGCAGTGCTAGTGAACCGACAGGGGCGGGCTATGGCTACACCTTC. J is TRBJ1-2 and V is TRBV20-1; 8 positions agree with TRBD1. The CDR3 has 15 residues. CDR1 and CDR2 from the germline V gene are DFQATT and SNEGSKA (reference sequence). After removal of 3 bases from V and 4 bases from J, the junction contained 10 bases not matched to a gene.

This clonotype was recorded only once. The chain joins TRBV20-1 to TRBJ1-1; 8 bases match TRBD1. V dropped 3 bases and J dropped 7; count of bases not matched to a gene: 4. Germline V gene lookup returns CDR1 DFQATT and CDR2 SNEGSKA (reference sequence). The CDR3 length is 12 residues. CDR3 DNA sequence: TGCAGTGCTAGGGACAGGGCAGATGAAGCTTTCTTT. Its translation is CSARDRADEAFF.

This clonotype was detected a few times. The chain uses TRBV7-2 and TRBJ1-2, with D possibly TRBD1 on 5 matching bases. Trimming stripped 6 bases from V and 7 bases from J, with 18 bases between. CDR3 size: 14 residues. CDR1 SGHTA and CDR2 FQGNSA come from the germline V gene. The CDR3 region is CASRKIAGRGGYTF. CDR3 in DNA: TGTGCCAGCAGGAAAATCGCAGGGAGGGGTGGCTACACCTTC. Complete variable domain (other parts from reference TRBV7-2 and TRBJ1-2): GAGVSQSPSNKVTEKGKDVELRCDPISGHTALYWYRQSLGQGLEFLIYFQGNSAPDKSGLPSDRFSAERTGGSVSTLTIQRTQQEDSAVYLCASRKIAGRGGYTFGSGTRLTVV.

The gene calls are TRBV9 and TRBJ2-7; the match to TRBD2 covers 8 bases. Germline V gives CDR1 SGDLS, CDR2 YYNGEE. The CDR3 length is 16 residues. Trimming took 0 bases from V and 3 from J; bases not matched to a gene: 8. This CDR3 is CASSVASSGSIYEQYF. The CDR3 bases are TGTGCCAGCAGCGTAGCATCTAGCGGGTCGATCTACGAGCAGTACTTC.

This clonotype occurred many times. The rearrangement joins TRBV20-1 to TRBJ2-3; 10 nucleotides match TRBD2. V lost 3 bases and J lost 0; bases outside the gene matches: 6. Germline loops: CDR1 DFQATT, CDR2 SNEGSKA (reference sequence). The CDR3 has 16 residues. The CDR3 region is CSASSWTSGSTDTQYF. Written as DNA, the CDR3 is TGCAGTGCTAGCTCTTGGACTAGCGGTAGCACAGATACGCAGTATTTT.

The gene calls are TRBV5-6 and TRBJ1-6, with D tentatively TRBD1 (5 bases). In germline, CDR1 is SGHDT, CDR2 YYEEEE. Trimming removed 4 bases at V and 7 bases at J, with 12 bases between. The CDR3 has 14 amino acids. The CDR3 DNA sequence: TGTGCCAGCAGCCCAGGTGGGGGGAATTCACCCCTCCACTTT. Its translation: CASSPGGGNSPLHF.

In DNA form, the CDR3 reads TGCAGCGCAATCCCGGGGACAGGGGTAGGCGAGACCCAGTACTTC. It translates to CSAIPGTGVGETQYF. The gene calls are TRBV29-1 and TRBJ2-5; 10 nucleotides match TRBD1. Germline CDR1 reads SQVTM; CDR2 reads ANQGSEA. With V trimmed by 7 bases and J by 5 bases, 13 bases remained unmatched. There are 15 residues in the CDR3.

For this clonotype: A much bigger clone sits one base away, suggesting this may be a read error. V and J are TRBV5-4 and TRBJ2-7; 7 bases fit TRBD2. V lost 3 bases, J lost 5 bases, and 8 bases stayed unmatched. The CDR3 runs 14 residues. The V gene's germline CDR1 is SGHNT and CDR2 YYREEE (reference sequence). CDR3 in amino acids: CASSSLAGDHEQYF. As DNA, the CDR3 is TGTGCCAGCAGCTCCCTCGCGGGGGACCACGAGCAGTACTTC.

This clonotype was seen ten or more times. The CDR3 DNA reads TGTGCCTGGAGTGGTCCCTACGAGCAGTACTTC. Translating it yields CAWSGPYEQYF. J is TRBJ2-7 and V is TRBV30; D not resolved. The CDR3 sequence is 11 residues long. Germline V gene data show CDR1 as GTSNPN and CDR2 as SVGIG (reference sequence). Trimming left V 1 base short and J 2 bases short, with 3 bases between.

This clonotype was seen repeatedly, ten times or more. This chain uses TRBV20-1 with TRBJ2-5; TRBD2 aligns across 12 bases. Germline V gene lookup returns CDR1 DFQATT and CDR2 SNEGSKA (reference sequence). The CDR3 spans 15 residues. The V gene end was trimmed by 0 bases and the J gene end by 4 bases; junction bases not matched to a gene: 3. The CDR3 protein is CSARDGGLAGETQYF. In DNA, the CDR3 is TGCAGTGCTAGAGATGGGGGACTAGCGGGAGAGACCCAGTACTTC.

Worth noting for this clonotype: A much larger clone differs from this one at a single base, so this may be a read error. Likely a read error: the CDR3 ends without its conserved phenylalanine or tryptophan. This rearrangement joins TRBV9 to TRBJ2-1, with 9 bases identical to TRBD2. Germline values: CDR1 SGDLS, CDR2 YYNGEE. This CDR3 has 18 amino acids. V lost 0 bases to trimming and J lost 7 bases; unmatched junction nucleotides: 14. The CDR3 reads CASSVDPRPLAGVNEQFL. In DNA, the CDR3 is TGTGCCAGCAGCGTAGACCCCCGGCCTTTAGCGGGAGTGAATGAGCAGTTCCTC.

The chain employs TRBV25-1 and TRBJ1-6; D perhaps matches TRBD1 (6 bases). CDR1 is MGHDK, CDR2 SYGVNS, per germline. This CDR3 is built from 16 residues. V lost 4 bases, J lost 6 bases, and 16 bases lay in between. The CDR3 is CASSGRGAPVNSPLHF. CDR3 nucleotides: TGTGCCAGCAGTGGCCGGGGGGCGCCGGTTAATTCACCCCTCCACTTT.

In its sample, this clonotype was seen many times. V gene TRBV5-1 combines with J gene TRBJ2-7; TRBD2 aligns across 9 bases. V trimming: 4 bases; J trimming: 4 bases; junction bases outside the gene matches: 9. This CDR3 contains 15 residues. Germline CDR1 is SGHRS and CDR2 is YFSETQ. The CDR3 nucleotides read TGCGCCAGCAGCCCCCCTAGCGGGACCTATTACGAGCAGTACTTC. Translated: CASSPPSGTYYEQYF.

This clonotype was picked up many times. The rearrangement links TRBV2 to TRBJ1-1; the D is unclear. Germline V gives CDR1 SNHLY, CDR2 FYNNEI. Deletions cut 5 bases from V and 5 bases from J, with 18 bases between. The CDR3 is made up of 15 amino acids. The CDR3 protein is CASSQIMTPGTEAFF. The DNA of the CDR3 is TGTGCCAGCAGTCAAATTATGACCCCGGGGACTGAAGCTTTCTTT.

This clonotype was found once. The chain is built from TRBV5-1 and TRBJ2-5; TRBD2 agrees at 10 bases. Germline assignment: CDR1 SGHRS and CDR2 YFSETQ. This CDR3 region has 16 residues. Trimming at V came to 5 bases and at J to 6 bases, leaving 13 bases not matched to a gene. The CDR3, as DNA: TGCGCCAGCAGTCTCCTCCCCTCAGCGGGGGGGAAGACCCAGTACTTC. Translating gives CASSLLPSAGGKTQYF.

The chain recombines TRBV2 with TRBJ2-5, with a weak D call TRBD2 (6 bases). Trimming removed 7 bases at V and 5 bases at J, with 11 bases between. The CDR3 runs to 12 residues. The V gene's germline CDR1 is SNHLY and CDR2 FYNNEI. For the CDR3, the DNA is TGTGCCAGCATAGGACTACCGGAGACCCAGTACTTC. Its translation: CASIGLPETQYF. Based on the CDR3 plus reference TRBV2 and TRBJ2-5, the full variable domain is EPEVTQTPSHQVTQMGQEVILRCVPISNHLYFYWYRQILGQKVEFLVSFYNNEISEKSEIFDDQFSVERPDGSNFTLKIRSTKLEDSAMYFCASIGLPETQYFGPGTRLLVL.

This clonotype was counted many times. The V and J genes are TRBV19 and TRBJ2-7; 9 nucleotides agree with TRBD2. The CDR3 loop spans 15 amino acids. Germline V gene data show CDR1 as LNHDA and CDR2 as SQIVND (reference sequence). V trimming: 5 bases; J trimming: 1 base; junction bases outside the gene matches: 6. CDR3 loop: CASSVLAGASYEQYF. DNA for the CDR3: TGTGCCAGTAGTGTATTAGCGGGAGCATCCTACGAGCAGTACTTC.

The chain combines TRBV24-1 with TRBJ1-2; no clear D. The germline V gene encodes CDR1 KGHDR and CDR2 SFDVKD. The CDR3 has 13 amino acids. V was clipped by 10 bases and J by 3 bases, with 14 bases between them. The CDR3 DNA is TGTGCCACTTCCGCCCGCGGAGACTATGGCTACACCTTC. The encoded protein is CATSARGDYGYTF.

The CDR3 reads CASSSTAGGTEAFF. Written as DNA, the CDR3 is TGTGCCAGCTCATCGACAGCGGGGGGCACTGAAGCTTTCTTT. The V call is TRBV18, the J call TRBJ1-1; tentative D call: TRBD1 (5 bases). The CDR3 has 14 amino acids. V was clipped by 5 bases and J by 4 bases, with 14 bases between them. Germline V gene lookup returns CDR1 KGHSH and CDR2 LQKENI.

The chain employs TRBV5-1 and TRBJ2-7; no clear D. The CDR3 totals 14 residues. Trimming took off 0 bases at V and 2 bases at J, with 9 bases between the two ends. Germline values: CDR1 SGHRS, CDR2 YFSETQ. The CDR3 DNA follows: TGCGCCAGCAGCTTGGACCTACGAACCTACGAGCAGTACTTC. Its protein is CASSLDLRTYEQYF. The full variable domain, rest sourced from reference TRBV5-1 and TRBJ2-7, is KAGVTQTPRYLIKTRGQQVTLSCSPISGHRSVSWYQQTPGQGLQFLFEYFSETQRNKGNFPGRFSGRQFSNSRSEMNVSTLELGDSALYLCASSLDLRTYEQYFGPGTRLTVT.

This clonotype occurred many times. This chain uses TRBV12-3 or TRBV12-4 with TRBJ2-5; D is uncertain. This CDR3 has 13 residues. V shed 3 bases and J shed 5 bases, with 10 bases lying between them. The CDR3 protein is CASSFGQSETQYF. CDR3 DNA sequence: TGTGCCAGCAGTTTTGGCCAGTCTGAGACCCAGTACTTC.

This clonotype was seen ten or more times. The V and J genes are TRBV2 and TRBJ2-5; D possibly corresponds to TRBD2 (6 bases). The CDR3 runs 16 residues. V lost 0 bases and J lost 4, with 15 bases in between. Germline CDR1 and CDR2: SNHLY and FYNNEI. CDR3 DNA: TGTGCCAGCAGTGAAGCAGGTTTTGTGGGGGGAGAGACCCAGTACTTC. Translation: CASSEAGFVGGETQYF.

V usage is TRBV7-9 and J usage is TRBJ2-1; the match to TRBD1 covers 9 bases. The CDR3 covers 15 residues. The ends lost 2 bases at V and 5 bases at J; junction bases unmatched: 4. Germline V gene sequence: CDR1 SEHNR, CDR2 FQNEAQ (reference sequence). CDR3 residues: CASSLWTGVDNEQFF. Written as DNA, the CDR3 is TGTGCCAGCAGCTTATGGACAGGGGTCGACAATGAGCAGTTCTTC. The full variable domain, in which reference TRBV7-9 and TRBJ2-1 provide the parts outside the CDR3, is DTGVSQNPRHKITKRGQNVTFRCDPISEHNRLYWYRQTLGQGPEFLTYFQNEAQLEKSRLLSDRFSAERPKGSFSTLEIQRTEQGDSAMYLCASSLWTGVDNEQFFGPGTRLTVL.

As to this clonotype: Here the CDR3 omits its conserved ending phenylalanine or tryptophan, so a read error is the likely source. The DNA is omitted, as the CDR3 cannot be located on it reliably, and the CDR3 follows TCRdb's listing. This sequence joins TRBV7-3 and TRBJ2-7. The CDR3 has 8 residues if both end residues are counted. Germline V gene data show CDR1 as SGHTA and CDR2 as FQGTGA. CDR3 residues: CASSLTAT.

The chain carries TRBV7-9 and TRBJ1-5; D not certain. Germline CDR1 SEHNR, CDR2 FQNEAQ (reference sequence). Between the trimmed V and J ends, which lost 1 base and 7 bases, there was a span of 8 bases. CDR3 length: 13 amino acids. This CDR3 is CASSLVVEQPQHF. The CDR3 nucleotides are TGTGCCAGCAGCTTAGTCGTAGAGCAGCCCCAGCATTTT.